One and the same sample provided the 26 T cell receptor beta chains below, sequenced in a study of cytomegalovirus exposure and HLA in healthy donors. Primers for the PCR totalled 60 Vbeta and 13 Jbeta. Produced via immunoSEQ multiplex PCR; TCRdb's table is partial and in-frame only. This table has around 120,000 clones, approximately 80% appearing once. The specimen was PBMCs. These receptors were obtained from a woman aged 35 to 49 in good health and CMV-seropositive.

The CDR3 DNA is TGTGCCAGCATTAAGACTAGCGGGGGACCCCCGCAGTATTTT. As protein: CASIKTSGGPPQYF. The rearrangement joins TRBV6-5 to TRBJ2-3, with 12 bases aligning to TRBD2. CDR1 and CDR2 (germline): MNHEY, SVGAGI. The CDR3 is 14 amino acids. The ends lost 7 bases at V and 10 bases at J; junction bases unmatched: 9.

This rearrangement joins TRBV5-6 to TRBJ1-1, with D possibly TRBD1 on 5 matching bases. CDR1 and CDR2 (germline): SGHDT, YYEEEE. The ends were cut back, 2 bases at V and 2 bases at J, with 25 bases in the middle. This CDR3 is 19 amino acids long. The CDR3 region is CASSLLGGWQGGVNTEAFF. CDR3 nucleotide sequence: TGTGCCAGCAGCTTACTCGGCGGATGGCAGGGAGGGGTTAACACTGAAGCTTTCTTT. The variable domain in full, completed from reference TRBV5-6 and TRBJ1-1, reads DAGVTQSPTHLIKTRGQQVTLRCSPKSGHDTVSWYQQALGQGPQFIFQYYEEEERQRGNFPDRFSGHQFPNYSSELNVNALLLGDSALYLCASSLLGGWQGGVNTEAFFGQGTRLTVV.

This sequence joins TRBV9 and TRBJ2-1; D possibly corresponds to TRBD2 (6 bases). This CDR3 comprises 15 residues. Looked up from germline, CDR1 is SGDLS and CDR2 is YYNGEE. Trimming took off 4 bases at V and 10 bases at J, with 21 bases between the two ends. CDR3 protein: CASSQGGRLGSEQFF. In nucleotides, the CDR3 is TGTGCCAGCAGCCAGGGAGGCAGGCTGGGCTCCGAGCAGTTCTTC.

This chain joins TRBV5-1 and TRBJ2-1; TRBD2 is a possible D gene (6 bases). Germline V gene lookup returns CDR1 SGHRS and CDR2 YFSETQ. CDR3 size: 17 residues. V was pared by 0 bases and J by 5 bases, with 18 bases between. CDR3 in amino acids: CASSLGARGGLNNEQFF. CDR3 in DNA: TGCGCCAGCAGCTTGGGGGCTCGGGGAGGTCTCAACAATGAGCAGTTCTTC.

The CDR3 nucleotides are TGTGCCAGCAGCCCCTTCTCCGGGACAGGGGAAGGGAATGGCTACACCTTC. Translation gives CASSPFSGTGEGNGYTF. The gene calls are TRBV7-6 and TRBJ1-2; 10 bases agree with TRBD1. The trim removed 5 bases at V and 6 bases at J, leaving 15 bases unmatched. This CDR3 has 17 residues. Germline CDR1 SGHVS, CDR2 FNYEAQ.

The chain recombines TRBV28 with TRBJ2-3; D is undetermined. Deletions cut 4 bases from V and 2 bases from J, with 13 bases between. Germline lookup yields CDR1 MDHEN and CDR2 SYDVKM. The length of the CDR3 is 15 residues. The CDR3 DNA is TGTGCCAGCAGTTCGAGCGCAAGTTTCACAGATACGCAGTATTTT. Translating gives CASSSSASFTDTQYF.

The chain combines TRBV6-4 with TRBJ2-3; D unclear. Germline V gives CDR1 MRHNA, CDR2 SNTAGT. There are 13 residues in the CDR3. Trimming left V 2 bases short and J 5 bases short, with 8 bases between. The CDR3 coding sequence is TGTGCCAGCAGTGACCAAAGTAGAGATACGCAGTATTTT. This gives the protein CASSDQSRDTQYF.

With regard to this clone: One end of the junction does not line up with germline, which may come from a read error. The chain employs TRBV7-9 and TRBJ1-3; D might be TRBD1 (5 bases). The CDR3 spans 13 residues. CDR1 SEHNR and CDR2 FQNEAQ come from the germline V gene (reference sequence). The CDR3 here is CASSTDQGSTIYF. CDR3 coding DNA: TGTGCCAGCAGTACCGACCAGGGAAGCACCATATATTTT. Looking up the rest from reference TRBV7-9 and TRBJ1-3 gives the full variable domain: DTGVSQNPRHKITKRGQNVTFRCDPISEHNRLYWYRQTLGQGPEFLTYFQNEAQLEKSRLLSDRFSAERPKGSFSTLEIQRTEQGDSAMYLCASSTDQGSTIYFGEGSWLTVV.

This chain connects TRBV18 to TRBJ1-2, with a weak D call TRBD1 (6 bases). The CDR3 has 15 residues. CDR1 KGHSH and CDR2 LQKENI come from the germline V gene. Trimming shortened V by 0 bases and J by 7 bases, and 15 bases separated the two germline ends. The CDR3 nucleotides are TGTGCCAGCTCACCACCGGATTCTGGGGGCTCTGGCTACACCTTC. It codes for CASSPPDSGGSGYTF.

V gene TRBV19 combines with J gene TRBJ1-6; perhaps TRBD1 as D (5 bases). Trimming shortened V by 5 bases and J by 6 bases, and 5 bases separated the two germline ends. Germline loops: CDR1 LNHDA, CDR2 SQIVND (reference sequence). The CDR3 covers 12 residues. This chain's CDR3 is CASSQGNSPLHF. The CDR3, as DNA: TGTGCCAGTAGTCAGGGTAATTCACCCCTCCACTTT.

V is TRBV11-2 and J is TRBJ1-1; 9 bases fit TRBD1. With 2 bases clipped from V and 1 base from J, the junction kept 8 bases outside the gene matches. The CDR3 runs to 17 residues. Germline-derived CDR1 and CDR2 are SGHAT and FQNNGV. In DNA, the CDR3 is TGTGCCAGCAGCTTAATCGGACAGGGGAGGTGGAACACTGAAGCTTTCTTT. It specifies CASSLIGQGRWNTEAFF. Based on the CDR3 plus reference TRBV11-2 and TRBJ1-1, the full variable domain is EAGVAQSPRYKIIEKRQSVAFWCNPISGHATLYWYQQILGQGPKLLIQFQNNGVVDDSQLPKDRFSAERLKGVDSTLKIQPAKLEDSAVYLCASSLIGQGRWNTEAFFGQGTRLTVV.

This sequence joins TRBV5-1 and TRBJ2-2, with 12 bases identical to TRBD1. V lost 4 bases, J lost 11 bases, and 9 bases stayed unmatched. Germline V CDR1 and CDR2: SGHRS, YFSETQ. This CDR3 spans 15 amino acids. CDR3 bases: TGCGCCAGCAGCCGCACGGGACAGGGGGCGCGCGAGCTGTTTTTT. It translates to CASSRTGQGARELFF. The full variable domain, with the rest looked up from reference TRBV5-1 and TRBJ2-2, is KAGVTQTPRYLIKTRGQQVTLSCSPISGHRSVSWYQQTPGQGLQFLFEYFSETQRNKGNFPGRFSGRQFSNSRSEMNVSTLELGDSALYLCASSRTGQGARELFFGEGSRLTVL.

In this sample, this clone turned up a few times. This chain uses TRBV6-4 with TRBJ1-1; no firm D call. The CDR3 is 13 amino acids. V lost 6 bases to trimming and J lost 0 bases, with 8 bases between them. Germline CDR1 reads MRHNA; CDR2 reads SNTAGT. The CDR3 sequence is CASSPDMNTEAFF. The CDR3 coding sequence is TGTGCCAGCAGCCCCGACATGAACACTGAAGCTTTCTTT.

The chain carries TRBV18 and TRBJ1-5, with D tentatively TRBD1 (6 bases). The CDR3 runs to 13 residues. Germline values: CDR1 KGHSH, CDR2 LQKENI. Trimming shortened V by 3 bases and J by 7 bases, and 10 bases separated the two germline ends. In DNA form, the CDR3 reads TGTGCCAGCTCACCGGGACACAAACAGCCCCAGCATTTT. Its translation: CASSPGHKQPQHF. Combining the CDR3 with reference TRBV18 and TRBJ1-5 gives the whole variable domain NAGVMQNPRHLVRRRGQEARLRCSPMKGHSHVYWYRQLPEEGLKFMVYLQKENIIDESGMPKERFSAEFPKEGPSILRIQQVVRGDSAAYFCASSPGHKQPQHFGDGTRLSIL.

This clone was observed a single time. The chain carries TRBV7-2 and TRBJ2-2; 12 nucleotides match TRBD2. Germline V lookup: CDR1 SGHTA, CDR2 FQGNSA. The V gene end was trimmed by 5 bases and the J gene end by 7 bases; junction bases not matched to a gene: 8. This CDR3 comprises 16 residues. The DNA of the CDR3 is TGTGCCAGCAGCCCGGCTAGCGGGAGGGCCGTCGGGGAGCTGTTTTTT. Its translation is CASSPASGRAVGELFF.

V is TRBV5-1 and J is TRBJ1-4; no definite D call. The CDR3 length is 15 residues. CDR1 is SGHRS and CDR2 is YFSETQ in the germline V gene. Trimming removed 4 bases at V and 0 bases at J, with 10 bases between. The CDR3 bases are TGCGCCAGCAGCCCCGACATTGCAACTAATGAAAAACTGTTTTTT. It specifies CASSPDIATNEKLFF. The complete variable domain, with remaining parts taken from reference TRBV5-1 and TRBJ1-4, reads KAGVTQTPRYLIKTRGQQVTLSCSPISGHRSVSWYQQTPGQGLQFLFEYFSETQRNKGNFPGRFSGRQFSNSRSEMNVSTLELGDSALYLCASSPDIATNEKLFFGSGTQLSVL.

The CDR3 nucleotides are TGTGCCAGCAGAAACCGGGACAGAAAATCAACCTACGAGCAGTACTTC. Translated: CASRNRDRKSTYEQYF. V and J are TRBV6-4 and TRBJ2-7, with 7 bases fitting TRBD1. J lost 2 bases, V lost 6 bases, and 13 bases had no gene match. Per germline, CDR1 MRHNA and CDR2 SNTAGT. The CDR3 spans 16 residues.

The chain carries TRBV9 and TRBJ2-3; perhaps TRBD1 as D (5 bases). V was cut by 0 bases and J by 3 bases, with 14 bases left in between. The germline gives CDR1 SGDLS, CDR2 YYNGEE. The CDR3 spans 16 residues. The CDR3 here is CASSVGRGLGTDTQYF. DNA of the CDR3: TGTGCCAGCAGCGTAGGTAGGGGCCTAGGTACAGATACGCAGTATTTT.

For the CDR3, the DNA is TGTGCCAGTAGTATGTACAGGGACCTTTATAGCAATCAGCCCCAGCATTTT. Translation: CASSMYRDLYSNQPQHF. The genes are TRBV19 and TRBJ1-5; D is perhaps TRBD1 (6 bases). This CDR3 has 17 amino acids. Germline CDR1 is LNHDA and CDR2 is SQIVND (reference sequence). V was shortened by 3 bases and J by 0 bases, with 15 bases between the two germline ends.

The chain employs TRBV4-3 and TRBJ2-7, with TRBD1 matching over 7 bases. Germline V gene sequence: CDR1 LGHNA, CDR2 YSLEER. Trimming at V came to 4 bases and at J to 1 base, leaving 10 bases not matched to a gene. The CDR3 consists of 16 residues. The CDR3 nucleotides are TGCGCCAGCAGCCGAGGCACCGGGACAGTGTCCTACGAGCAGTACTTC. It encodes CASSRGTGTVSYEQYF.

The rearrangement joins TRBV10-3 to TRBJ2-3; the match to TRBD2 covers 9 bases. The V gene end was trimmed by 7 bases and the J gene end by 0 bases; junction bases not matched to a gene: 5. Per the germline V gene, CDR1 is ENHRY and CDR2 is SYGVKD. This CDR3 is 15 amino acids long. This chain's CDR3 is CAITVSGSSTDTQYF. The CDR3 DNA follows: TGTGCCATCACCGTTAGCGGGAGCAGCACAGATACGCAGTATTTT.

A single count supports this clone. The chain uses TRBV18 and TRBJ2-5; the D is unclear. Trimming took 6 bases from V and 3 from J, leaving 8 bases between them. Germline CDR1 and CDR2: KGHSH and LQKENI. This CDR3 spans 12 amino acids. Here the CDR3 DNA reads TGTGCCAGCTCCCCTACCGAAGAGACCCAGTACTTC. It specifies CASSPTEETQYF.

The CDR3 coding sequence is TGTGCCAGCACGGGACAGATAAACGAGCAGTACTTC. This gives the protein CASTGQINEQYF. This chain connects TRBV28 to TRBJ2-7; 7 bases fit TRBD1. V lost 7 bases, J lost 5 bases, and 5 bases stayed unmatched. Germline CDR1 is MDHEN and CDR2 is SYDVKM. This CDR3 has 12 residues.

The chain couples TRBV28 to TRBJ1-2; D is perhaps TRBD1 (6 bases). The CDR3 spans 16 residues. In germline, CDR1 is MDHEN, CDR2 SYDVKM. V was clipped by 1 base and J by 4 bases, with 16 bases between them. CDR3 sequence: CASSLLGGGKGYGYTF. In DNA, the CDR3 is TGTGCCAGCAGTTTATTGGGAGGGGGGAAGGGCTATGGCTACACCTTC.

This clone was seen a single time. This rearrangement joins TRBV28 to TRBJ1-5; possibly TRBD1 for D (5 bases). V was cut by 6 bases and J by 7 bases, with 16 bases left in between. The CDR3 is 14 amino acids. The germline CDR1 and CDR2 sequences are MDHEN and SYDVKM. The CDR3: CASRTQGLGQPQHF. The CDR3 DNA reads as TGTGCCAGCAGGACGCAGGGCTTGGGGCAGCCCCAGCATTTT.

The V and J genes are TRBV6-6 and TRBJ2-2, with D possibly being TRBD1 (5 bases). Germline CDR1 reads MNHNY; CDR2 reads SVGAGI (reference sequence). CDR3 length: 15 residues. V lost 1 base and J 7 bases, leaving 13 bases between the germline ends. For the CDR3, the DNA is TGTGCCAGCAGTTACTTCCAGGGAAAGGACGGGGAGCTGTTTTTT. Protein: CASSYFQGKDGELFF.